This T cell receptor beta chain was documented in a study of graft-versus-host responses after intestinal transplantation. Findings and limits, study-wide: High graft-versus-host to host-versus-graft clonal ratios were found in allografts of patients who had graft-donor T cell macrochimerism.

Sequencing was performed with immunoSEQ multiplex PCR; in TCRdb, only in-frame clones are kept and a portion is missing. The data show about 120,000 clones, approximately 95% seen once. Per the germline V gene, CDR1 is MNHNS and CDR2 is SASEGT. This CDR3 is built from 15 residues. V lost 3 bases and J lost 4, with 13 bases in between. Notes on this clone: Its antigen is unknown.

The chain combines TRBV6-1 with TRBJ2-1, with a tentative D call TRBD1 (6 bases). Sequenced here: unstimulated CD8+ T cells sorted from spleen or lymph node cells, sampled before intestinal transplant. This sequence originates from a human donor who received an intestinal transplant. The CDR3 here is CASSEARGTYNEQFF. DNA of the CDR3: TGTGCCAGCAGTGAGGCCAGGGGAACTTACAATGAGCAGTTCTTC.